The sequence of this TCR beta chain was determined in a study of T-cell memory formation after mild COVID-19. As for the study in general: TCR clusters mostly belonged to single donors. Overall study findings and caveats: Clones contracting day 15 to 85 were balanced CD4/CD8; later expanders leaned CD4+. The study detected some responding clones in pre-infection memory, suggesting cross-reactive memory joined. Of the contracting clones, CD4+ ones lay mainly in CM and EM, and CD8+ ones in EMRA.

This clonotype was found many times. Its antigen is unidentified. TCRdb reprocessed the 5' RACE reads with MiXCR, giving one entry per CDR3 protein. The sample includes tens of thousands of distinct CDR3 sequences, over 15% of them seen just once. This sequence originates from an adult woman who had mild COVID-19 (a few samples of this study predate the infection). Cell type and time point are not known. Sequencing was performed on PBMCs or a T cell subset sorted from them (not recorded which).

CDR3 nucleotide sequence: TGTGCCAGCAGCTTCATCCGGGACGCGCACAATGAGCAGTTCTTC. It translates to CASSFIRDAHNEQFF. The gene calls are TRBV7-9 and TRBJ2-1; D possibly uses TRBD1 or TRBD2 (5 bases each). CDR1 and CDR2 from the germline V gene are SEHNR and FQNEAQ (reference sequence). V dropped 3 bases and J dropped 5 bases, with 14 bases sitting between them. The CDR3 runs to 15 residues.